This is a list of T cell receptor beta chains from one sample in a study of Tregs in tolerant kidney transplant recipients. Some clones are missing from TCRdb's copy, which holds only in-frame ones; the method was immunoSEQ multiplex PCR. The repertoire includes more than 60,000 clones, around 85% of them detected once, and around 1.9% sits in the top ten. The sequencing used Tregs from blood, collected before the transplant. The receptors were sampled from a human donor who received a combined kidney and bone marrow transplant. Both conserved end residues are part of each CDR3. A D gene is named only where the DNA matches it firmly. Only some rows state a clone size, as once, few, many or a class for expanded clones.

>TRBJ2-7|TRBV5-1|15|-|TRBD2
CASSQSGGSSYEQYF
TGCGCCAGCTCCCAGAGTGGCGGGAGCTCCTACGAGCAGTACTTC
>TRBJ2-7|TRBV5-6|11|-|-
CASSFQREQYF
TGTGCCAGCAGCTTCCAACGCGAGCAGTACTTC
>TRBJ1-5|TRBV6-1|14|-|-
CASEGRGSNQPQHF
TGTGCCAGCGAGGGGAGGGGGAGCAATCAGCCCCAGCATTTT
>TRBJ1-2|TRBV27|14|-|TRBD1
CASSNHYRGDGYTF
TGTGCCAGCAGTAATCATTACAGGGGTGATGGCTACACCTTC
>TRBJ2-5|TRBV9|16|-|TRBD1
CASSVALTGAQETQYF
TGTGCCAGCAGCGTAGCCCTGACAGGGGCTCAAGAGACCCAGTACTTC
>TRBJ1-2|TRBV2|13|-|-
CASSARTLYGYTF
TGTGCCAGCAGTGCCCGGACACTCTATGGCTACACCTTC
>TRBJ1-1|TRBV7-9|15|-|-
CASSLEPSRMAEAFF
TGTGCCAGCAGCTTAGAGCCTTCCCGGATGGCTGAAGCTTTCTTT
>TRBJ2-1|TRBV30|16|-|TRBD2
CAWSPIPGTSYNEQFF
TGTGCCTGGAGTCCCATCCCCGGGACTAGCTACAATGAGCAGTTCTTC
>TRBJ1-2|TRBV7-2|17|-|TRBD1
CASSGLWAGGTSYGYTF
TGTGCCAGCAGCGGCCTTTGGGCAGGGGGAACCAGCTATGGCTACACCTTC
>TRBJ1-5|TRBV6-1|16|-|-
CASSEDRFYSNQPQHF
TGTGCCAGCAGTGAAGACAGATTTTATAGCAATCAGCCCCAGCATTTT
>TRBJ1-2|TRBV14|16|-|-
CASSQGGRGKGYGYTF
TGTGCCAGCAGCCAAGGGGGCCGGGGGAAAGGCTATGGCTACACCTTC
>TRBJ1-1|TRBV2|14|-|-
CASTIGRSRTEAFF
TGTGCCAGCACCATCGGCAGGTCGAGGACTGAAGCTTTCTTT
>TRBJ1-2|TRBV4-1|15|-|TRBD1
CASSQAGTVLGGYTF
TGCGCCAGCAGCCAAGCCGGGACAGTCCTGGGTGGCTACACCTTC
>TRBJ2-7|TRBV25-1|11|-|TRBD1
CASTGGYEQYF
TGTGCCAGCACAGGGGGCTACGAGCAGTACTTC
>TRBJ1-2|TRBV5-1|18|-|TRBD1
CASSFGQDNVGTLRGYTF
TGCGCCAGCAGCTTCGGACAGGACAATGTTGGTACTCTTCGGGGCTACACCTTC
>TRBJ1-6|TRBV5-6|14|-|TRBD1
CASSLGTGDSPLHF
TGTGCCAGCAGCTTAGGGACAGGGGATTCACCCCTCCACTTT
>TRBJ2-1|TRBV10-2|14|-|TRBD1
CASRRGTGVDEQFF
TGCGCCAGCAGACGTGGGACAGGCGTCGATGAGCAGTTCTTC
>TRBJ2-4|TRBV7-2|14|-|-
CASSLGHLKNIQYF
TGTGCCAGCAGCTTAGGACACCTCAAAAACATTCAGTACTTC
>TRBJ2-1|TRBV2|11|-|-
CASGDYNEQFF
TGTGCCAGCGGGGACTACAATGAGCAGTTCTTC
>TRBJ1-2|TRBV28|15|-|TRBD1
CASSLGRTGPLAYTF
TGTGCCAGCAGTTTGGGACGGACAGGCCCGCTCGCCTACACCTTC
>TRBJ2-5|TRBV27|18|once|-
CASSSDPLGGLSGETQYF
TGTGCCAGCAGTTCAGACCCCCTGGGGGGGCTTAGCGGGGAGACCCAGTACTTC
>TRBJ2-1|TRBV5-1|15|-|TRBD1
CASSGQGASYNEQFF
TGCGCCAGCAGCGGACAGGGGGCGAGCTACAATGAGCAGTTCTTC
>TRBJ1-6|TRBV5-1|13|-|-
CASSLDRNSPLHF
TGCGCCAGCAGCTTGGACAGGAATTCACCCCTCCACTTT
>TRBJ1-4|TRBV5-1|14|once|-
CASSPVRGNEKLFF
TGCGCCAGCAGCCCAGTCAGGGGTAATGAAAAACTGTTTTTT
>TRBJ1-1|TRBV5-8|15|-|-
CASSYPRGTNTEAFF
TGTGCCAGCAGCTACCCGAGAGGGACGAACACTGAAGCTTTCTTT
>TRBJ2-1|TRBV7-2|14|-|-
CASSLAGAYNEQFF
TGTGCCAGCAGCTTAGCGGGGGCCTACAATGAGCAGTTCTTC
>TRBJ2-5|TRBV18|14|few|TRBD2
CASSPLAGLETQYF
TGTGCCAGCTCACCACTAGCGGGGTTAGAGACCCAGTACTTC
>TRBJ1-1|TRBV14|12|-|TRBD1
CASSLQGVTYAW
TGTGCCAGCAGCCTGCAGGGGGTGACCTATGCTTGG
>TRBJ2-3|TRBV5-4|14|-|-
CASRTDRSTDTQYF
TGTGCCAGCAGAACTGACAGGAGCACAGATACGCAGTATTTT
>TRBJ2-3|TRBV10-3|16|once|TRBD2
CAISPHLAGGVDTQYF
TGTGCCATCAGCCCCCACCTAGCGGGGGGTGTGGATACGCAGTATTTT
>TRBJ2-3|TRBV10-1|14|-|-
CASSLGDFADTQYF
TGCGCCAGCAGTCTTGGGGACTTCGCAGATACGCAGTATTTT
>TRBJ2-7|TRBV7-8|12|-|-
CASSFGVVEQYF
TGTGCCAGCAGCTTCGGGGTGGTGGAGCAGTACTTC
>TRBJ2-7|TRBV11-3|16|-|-
CASSLYQGPAVYEQYF
TGTGCCAGCAGCTTATACCAGGGACCGGCCGTATACGAGCAGTACTTC
>TRBJ1-5|TRBV15|20|-|-
CATSSRDETNEPYSNQPQHF
TGTGCCACCAGCAGCCGGGACGAGACCAATGAACCGTATAGCAATCAGCCCCAGCATTTT
>TRBJ1-5|TRBV16|15|few|-
CASSQTDYSNQPQHF
TGTGCCAGCAGCCAAACAGATTATAGCAATCAGCCCCAGCATTTT
>TRBJ1-1|TRBV4-1|13|-|TRBD1
CASSQRGTGETFF
TGCGCCAGCAGCCAGCGGGGGACAGGGGAAACTTTCTTT
>TRBJ2-7|TRBV30|16|-|TRBD1
CAWSAGSGGRDYEQYF
TGTGCCTGGAGCGCAGGTTCAGGGGGAAGGGACTACGAGCAGTACTTC
>TRBJ2-1|TRBV6-6|14|-|-
CASSYSETYNEQFF
TGTGCCAGCAGTTACTCGGAAACGTACAATGAGCAGTTCTTC
>TRBJ1-3|TRBV5-5|15|-|-
CASSLNVDSGNTIYF
TGTGCCAGCAGCTTGAACGTAGACTCTGGAAACACCATATATTTT
>TRBJ1-4|TRBV9|18|-|-
CASSTRSLPGSTNEKLFF
TGTGCCAGCAGCACCCGTAGCCTCCCGGGGTCAACTAATGAAAAACTGTTTTTT
>TRBJ2-7|TRBV6-1|15|-|TRBD2
CASSALSGRAYEQYF
TGTGCCAGCAGTGCCCTCAGCGGGAGGGCCTACGAGCAGTACTTC
>TRBJ1-2|TRBV7-2|16|few|TRBD1
CASSLVPGQYNYGYTF
TGTGCCAGCAGCTTAGTCCCGGGACAGTATAACTATGGCTACACCTTC
>TRBJ2-7|TRBV19|12|few|-
CASSIPPDEQYF
TGTGCCAGTAGTATACCCCCCGACGAGCAGTACTTC
>TRBJ1-3|TRBV7-9|13|-|-
CASAPSSGNTIYF
TGTGCCTCTGCCCCGAGCTCTGGAAACACCATATATTTT
>TRBJ1-2|TRBV27|14|once|-
CASSFSKVGYGYTF
TGTGCCAGCAGCTTTAGCAAGGTTGGCTATGGCTACACCTTC
>TRBJ1-4|TRBV20-1|11|few|-
CSAPLGEKLFF
TGCAGTGCGCCTCTGGGGGAAAAACTGTTTTTT
>TRBJ2-5|TRBV7-2|16|few|TRBD2
CASSLLGLADQETQYF
TGTGCCAGCAGCTTACTCGGACTAGCGGACCAAGAGACCCAGTACTTC